These 5 T cell receptor beta chains share one sample of origin, sequenced in a study of blood T cell repertoires in COVID-19. This table comes from immunoSEQ multiplex PCR, and its TCRdb copy is limited to in-frame clones, with some not included. The sample lists under 250,000 clones; 84% were seen once. Sequencing was performed on peripheral blood. The receptors here all came from a man aged 50 or older with active or convalescent COVID-19.

This chain links TRBV6-5 with TRBJ1-1, with TRBD1 matching 7 bases. Germline trimming cut 6 bases from V and 7 bases from J; bases unmatched to any gene: 11. From germline, CDR1 is MNHEY and CDR2 SVGAGI. The CDR3 runs 14 residues. The CDR3 DNA reads as TGTGCCAGCAGCCAGGGGGGTCCCGGCGGTGAAGCTTTCTTT. Protein: CASSQGGPGGEAFF.

V gene TRBV4-3 combines with J gene TRBJ2-1, with 12 bases fitting TRBD2. The CDR3 extends over 18 amino acids. The ends lost 2 bases at V and 7 bases at J; junction bases unmatched: 12. Germline CDR1 is LGHNA and CDR2 is YSLEER. The CDR3 sequence: CASSQSTSGGATGNEQFF. DNA of the CDR3: TGCGCCAGCAGCCAATCGACTAGCGGGGGTGCTACGGGTAATGAGCAGTTCTTC.

The CDR3 here is CASSSFIQGAGNTIYF. In DNA form, the CDR3 reads TGTGCCAGCTCATCGTTCATACAGGGGGCCGGAAACACCATATATTTT. The chain is built from TRBV18 and TRBJ1-3; TRBD1 agrees at 9 bases. CDR3 size: 16 residues. V lost 5 bases to trimming and J lost 4 bases; unmatched junction nucleotides: 9. Germline lookup yields CDR1 KGHSH and CDR2 LQKENI. Supplemented by reference TRBV18 and TRBJ1-3, the full variable domain reads NAGVMQNPRHLVRRRGQEARLRCSPMKGHSHVYWYRQLPEEGLKFMVYLQKENIIDESGMPKERFSAEFPKEGPSILRIQQVVRGDSAAYFCASSSFIQGAGNTIYFGEGSWLTVV.

The rearrangement links TRBV27 to TRBJ1-1; 11 bases map to TRBD1. This CDR3 is 16 amino acids long. CDR1 MNHEY and CDR2 SMNVEV come from the germline V gene (reference sequence). Unmatched junction bases numbered 12, after V lost 6 bases and J lost 6 bases. Written as DNA, the CDR3 is TGTGCCAGCAGCTCGAGGACAGGGGGCGCGAGGGCTGAAGCTTTCTTT. It is translated as CASSSRTGGARAEAFF.

V and J are TRBV5-4 and TRBJ1-1; TRBD1 matches at 7 bases. The germline V gene encodes CDR1 SGHNT and CDR2 YYREEE (reference sequence). Trimming removed 10 bases from V and 0 bases from J; junction bases left unmatched: 12. This CDR3 is 15 amino acids long. The CDR3 region is CAGSGTASLNTEAFF. The DNA for the CDR3 is TGTGCCGGCTCCGGGACAGCGAGCTTGAACACTGAAGCTTTCTTT.